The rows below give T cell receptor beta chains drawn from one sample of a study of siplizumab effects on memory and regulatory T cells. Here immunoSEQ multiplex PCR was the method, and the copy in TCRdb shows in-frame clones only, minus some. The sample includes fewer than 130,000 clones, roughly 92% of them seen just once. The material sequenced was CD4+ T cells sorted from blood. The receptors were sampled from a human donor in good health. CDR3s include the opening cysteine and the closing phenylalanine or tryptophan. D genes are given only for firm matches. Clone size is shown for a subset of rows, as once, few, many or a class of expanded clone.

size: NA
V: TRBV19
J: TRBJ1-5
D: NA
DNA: TGTGCCAGTACCCTGGGGCGGTTCAATCAGCCCCAGCATTTT
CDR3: CASTLGRFNQPQHF

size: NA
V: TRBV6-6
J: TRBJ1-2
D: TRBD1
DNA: TGTGCCAGCAGTGGGACAGGGTCTGGCTACACCTTC
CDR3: CASSGTGSGYTF

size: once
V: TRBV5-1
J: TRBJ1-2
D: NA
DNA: TGCGCCAGCAGCCGCAATCAGTATGGCTACACCTTC
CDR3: CASSRNQYGYTF

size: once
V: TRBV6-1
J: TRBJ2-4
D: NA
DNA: TGTGCCAGCAGTGAAGCAACGGGGCTCAAAAACATTCAGTACTTC
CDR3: CASSEATGLKNIQYF

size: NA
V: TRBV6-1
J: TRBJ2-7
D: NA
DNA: TGTGCCAGCAGTAGAGGGAACGAGCAGTACTTC
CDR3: CASSRGNEQYF

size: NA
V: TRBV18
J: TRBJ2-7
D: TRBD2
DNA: TGTGCCAGCTCAGCTCCGGGAGGGTACGAGCAGTACTTC
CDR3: CASSAPGGYEQYF

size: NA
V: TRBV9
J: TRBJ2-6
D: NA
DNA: TGTGCCAGCAGCGTAGGGTTGGCAGGGCTGGCTGGGGCCAACGTCCTGACTTTC
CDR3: CASSVGLAGLAGANVLTF

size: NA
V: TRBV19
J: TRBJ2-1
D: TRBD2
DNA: TGTGCCAGTAGTAGCCCGGGGGGTTCGACCTACAATGAGCAGTTCTTC
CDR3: CASSSPGGSTYNEQFF

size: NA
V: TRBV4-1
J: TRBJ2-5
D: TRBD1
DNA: TGCGCCAGCAGCGTCCGGGACAGGGTTGTAGAGACCCAGTACTTC
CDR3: CASSVRDRVVETQYF

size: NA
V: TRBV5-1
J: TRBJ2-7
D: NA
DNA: TGCGCCAGCAAGGGGCAGTACGAGCAGTACTTC
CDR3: CASKGQYEQYF

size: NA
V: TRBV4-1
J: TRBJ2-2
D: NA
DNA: TGCGCCAGCAGCCTAAGGGACTTCACCGGGGAGCTGTTTTTT
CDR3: CASSLRDFTGELFF